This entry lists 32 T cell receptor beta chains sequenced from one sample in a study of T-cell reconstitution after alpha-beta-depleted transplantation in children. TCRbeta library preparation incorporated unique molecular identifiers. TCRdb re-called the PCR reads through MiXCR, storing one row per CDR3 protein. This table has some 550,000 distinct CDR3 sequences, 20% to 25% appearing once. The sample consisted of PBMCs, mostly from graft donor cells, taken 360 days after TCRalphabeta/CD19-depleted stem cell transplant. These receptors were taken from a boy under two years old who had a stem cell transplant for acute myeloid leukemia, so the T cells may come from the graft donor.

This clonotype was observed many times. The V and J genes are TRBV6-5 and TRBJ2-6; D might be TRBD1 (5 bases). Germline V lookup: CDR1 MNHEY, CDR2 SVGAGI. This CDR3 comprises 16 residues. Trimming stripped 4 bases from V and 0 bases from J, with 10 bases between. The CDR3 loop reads CASSFDSPSGANVLTF. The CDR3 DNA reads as TGTGCCAGCAGTTTTGACAGCCCCTCTGGGGCCAACGTCCTGACTTTC.

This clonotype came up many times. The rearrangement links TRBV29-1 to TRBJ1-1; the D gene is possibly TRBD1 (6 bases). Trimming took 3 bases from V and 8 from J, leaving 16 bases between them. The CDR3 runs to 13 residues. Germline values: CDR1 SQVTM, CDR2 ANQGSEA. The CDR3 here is CSVDAPDRREAFF. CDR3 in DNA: TGCAGCGTTGACGCCCCCGACAGGCGCGAAGCTTTCTTT.

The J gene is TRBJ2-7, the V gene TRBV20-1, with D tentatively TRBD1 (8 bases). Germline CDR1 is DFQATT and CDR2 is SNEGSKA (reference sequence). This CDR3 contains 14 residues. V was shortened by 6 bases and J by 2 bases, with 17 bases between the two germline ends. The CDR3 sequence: CSAKRQGTTYEQYF. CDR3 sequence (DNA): TGCAGTGCAAAACGACAGGGGACTACCTACGAGCAGTACTTC.

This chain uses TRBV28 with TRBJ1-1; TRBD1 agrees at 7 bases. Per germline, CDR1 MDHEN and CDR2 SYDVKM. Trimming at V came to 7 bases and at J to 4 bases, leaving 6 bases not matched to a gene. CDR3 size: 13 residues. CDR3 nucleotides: TGTGCCAGCATACGACAGGGATTCACTGAAGCTTTCTTT. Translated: CASIRQGFTEAFF. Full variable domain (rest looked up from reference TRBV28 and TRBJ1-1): DVKVTQSSRYLVKRTGEKVFLECVQDMDHENMFWYRQDPGLGLRLIYFSYDVKMKEKGDIPEGYSVSREKKERFSLILESASTNQTSMYLCASIRQGFTEAFFGQGTRLTVV.

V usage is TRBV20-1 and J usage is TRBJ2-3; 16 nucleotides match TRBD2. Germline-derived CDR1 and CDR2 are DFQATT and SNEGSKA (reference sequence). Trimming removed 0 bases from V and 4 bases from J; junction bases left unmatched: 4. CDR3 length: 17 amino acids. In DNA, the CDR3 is TGCAGTGCTAGAGAGGGGACTAGCGGGGGGGGACCAGATACGCAGTATTTT. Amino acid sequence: CSAREGTSGGGPDTQYF.

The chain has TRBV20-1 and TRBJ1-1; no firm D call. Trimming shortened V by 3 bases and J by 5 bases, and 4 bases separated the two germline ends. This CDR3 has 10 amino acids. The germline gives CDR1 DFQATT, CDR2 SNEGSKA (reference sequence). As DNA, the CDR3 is TGCAGTGCTAGGTTTACTGAAGCTTTCTTT. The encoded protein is CSARFTEAFF.

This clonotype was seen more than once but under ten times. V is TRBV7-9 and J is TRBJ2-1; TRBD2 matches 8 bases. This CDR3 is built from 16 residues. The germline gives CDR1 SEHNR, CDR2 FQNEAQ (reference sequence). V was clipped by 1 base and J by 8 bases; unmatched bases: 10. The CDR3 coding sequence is TGTGCCAGCAGCTTAGATAGAGCGGGGGTTGGGGATGAGCAGTTCTTC. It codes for CASSLDRAGVGDEQFF.

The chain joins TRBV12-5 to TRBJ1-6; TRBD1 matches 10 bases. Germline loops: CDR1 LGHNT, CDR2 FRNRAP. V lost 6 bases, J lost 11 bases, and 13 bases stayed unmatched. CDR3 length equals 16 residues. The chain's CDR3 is CASGPNTGTGVPPLHF. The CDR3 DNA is TGTGCTAGTGGCCCTAACACCGGGACAGGGGTGCCACCCCTCCACTTT.

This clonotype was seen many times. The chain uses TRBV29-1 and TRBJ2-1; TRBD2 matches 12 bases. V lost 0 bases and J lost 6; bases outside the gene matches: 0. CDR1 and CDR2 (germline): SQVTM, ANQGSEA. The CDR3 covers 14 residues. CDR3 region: CSVEEGLAGNEQFF. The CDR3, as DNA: TGCAGCGTTGAAGAGGGACTAGCGGGCAATGAGCAGTTCTTC.

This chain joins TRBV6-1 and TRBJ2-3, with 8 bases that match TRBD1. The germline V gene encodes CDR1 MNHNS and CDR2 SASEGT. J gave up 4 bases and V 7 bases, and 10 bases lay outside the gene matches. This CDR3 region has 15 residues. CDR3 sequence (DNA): TGTGCCAGCATCGTTCGGACAGGGACCCCAGATACGCAGTATTTT. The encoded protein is CASIVRTGTPDTQYF.

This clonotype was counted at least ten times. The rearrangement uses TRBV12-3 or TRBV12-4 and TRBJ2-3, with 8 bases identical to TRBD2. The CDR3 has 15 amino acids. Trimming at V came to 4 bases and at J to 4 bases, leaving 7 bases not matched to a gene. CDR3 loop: CASSSLRGGPDTQYF. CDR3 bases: TGTGCCAGCAGTTCCCTCCGGGGGGGCCCAGATACGCAGTATTTT.

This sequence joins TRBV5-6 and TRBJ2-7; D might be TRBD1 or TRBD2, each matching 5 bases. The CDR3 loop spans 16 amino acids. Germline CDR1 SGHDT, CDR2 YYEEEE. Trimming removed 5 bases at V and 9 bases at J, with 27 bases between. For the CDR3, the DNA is TGTGCCAGCAGTATATCCCCCGGGACGGCCGCCTTTGGGCAGTACGTC. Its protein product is CASSISPGTAAFGQYV.

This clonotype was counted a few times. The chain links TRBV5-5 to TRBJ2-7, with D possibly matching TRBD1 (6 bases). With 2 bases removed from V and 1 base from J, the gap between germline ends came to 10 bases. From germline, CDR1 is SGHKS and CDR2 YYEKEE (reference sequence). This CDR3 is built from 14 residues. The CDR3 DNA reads TGTGCCAGCAGCTTCGGGACACCGTCCTACGAGCAGTACTTC. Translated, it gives CASSFGTPSYEQYF. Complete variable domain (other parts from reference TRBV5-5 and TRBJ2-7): DAGVTQSPTHLIKTRGQQVTLRCSPISGHKSVSWYQQVLGQGPQFIFQYYEKEERGRGNFPDRFSARQFPNYSSELNVNALLLGDSALYLCASSFGTPSYEQYFGPGTRLTVT.

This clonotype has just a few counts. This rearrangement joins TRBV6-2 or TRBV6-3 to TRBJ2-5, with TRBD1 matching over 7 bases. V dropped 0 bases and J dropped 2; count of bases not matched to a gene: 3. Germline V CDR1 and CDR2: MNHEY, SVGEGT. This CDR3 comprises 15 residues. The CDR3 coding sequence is TGTGCCAGCAGTTACTCGAGGGGGCGGCAAGAGACCCAGTACTTC. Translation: CASSYSRGRQETQYF.

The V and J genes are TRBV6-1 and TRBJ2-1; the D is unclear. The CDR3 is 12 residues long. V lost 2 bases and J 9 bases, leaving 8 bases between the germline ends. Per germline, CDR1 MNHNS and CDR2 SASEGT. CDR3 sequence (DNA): TGTGCCAGCAGTGAACTTCGGCCTGAGCAGTTCTTC. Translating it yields CASSELRPEQFF.

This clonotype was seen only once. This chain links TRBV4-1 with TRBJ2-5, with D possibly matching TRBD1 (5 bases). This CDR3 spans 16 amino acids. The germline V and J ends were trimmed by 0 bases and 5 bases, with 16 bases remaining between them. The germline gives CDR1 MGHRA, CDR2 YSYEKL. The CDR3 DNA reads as TGCGCCAGCAGCCAAGAGGCGTCAGGGTACCTGGAGACCCAGTACTTC. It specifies CASSQEASGYLETQYF.

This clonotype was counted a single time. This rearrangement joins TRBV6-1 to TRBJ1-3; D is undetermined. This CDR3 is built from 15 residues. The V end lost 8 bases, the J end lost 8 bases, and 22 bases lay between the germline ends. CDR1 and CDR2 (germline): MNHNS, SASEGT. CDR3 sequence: CASRAPEAPEDTIYF. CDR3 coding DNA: TGTGCCAGCCGAGCCCCGGAGGCCCCGGAAGACACCATATATTTT.

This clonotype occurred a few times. DNA of the CDR3: TGTGCCAGCAGCTTACCGACAGAGAACTATGGCTACACCTTC. Translation: CASSLPTENYGYTF. The chain employs TRBV7-2 and TRBJ1-2, with TRBD1 as a possible D gene (5 bases). The V and J ends lost 2 bases and 2 bases respectively, with 9 bases between them. Germline assignment: CDR1 SGHTA and CDR2 FQGNSA. The CDR3 is made up of 14 amino acids.

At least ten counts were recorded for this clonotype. CDR3 residues: CSASMELAGSTDTQYF. DNA for the CDR3: TGCAGTGCTAGTATGGAACTAGCGGGGAGCACAGATACGCAGTATTTT. The chain employs TRBV20-1 and TRBJ2-3; 10 nucleotides agree with TRBD2. In germline, CDR1 is DFQATT, CDR2 SNEGSKA (reference sequence). CDR3 length: 16 residues. With 3 bases clipped from V and 0 bases from J, the junction kept 6 bases outside the gene matches.

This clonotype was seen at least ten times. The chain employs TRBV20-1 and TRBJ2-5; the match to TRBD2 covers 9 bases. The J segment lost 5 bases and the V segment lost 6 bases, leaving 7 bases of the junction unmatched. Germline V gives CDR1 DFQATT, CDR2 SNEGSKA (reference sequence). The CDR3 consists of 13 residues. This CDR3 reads CSAAGGPRETQYF. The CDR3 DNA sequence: TGCAGTGCGGCGGGGGGGCCTCGGGAGACCCAGTACTTC.

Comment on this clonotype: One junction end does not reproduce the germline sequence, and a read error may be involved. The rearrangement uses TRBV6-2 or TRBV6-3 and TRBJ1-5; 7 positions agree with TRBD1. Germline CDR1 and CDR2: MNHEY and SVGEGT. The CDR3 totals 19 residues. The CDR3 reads CVSSSNPGGRKSGNQPQHF. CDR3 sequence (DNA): TGTGTCAGCAGTTCAAACCCAGGGGGTCGGAAGAGTGGCAATCAGCCCCAGCATTTT.

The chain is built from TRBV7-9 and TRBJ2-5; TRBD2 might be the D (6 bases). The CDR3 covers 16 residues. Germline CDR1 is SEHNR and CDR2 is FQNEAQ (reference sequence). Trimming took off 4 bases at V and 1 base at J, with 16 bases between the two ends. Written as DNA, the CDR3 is TGTGCCAGCAGCTCCCCCCTAGCGAGCAGCCAAGAGACCCAGTACTTC. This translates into CASSSPLASSQETQYF.

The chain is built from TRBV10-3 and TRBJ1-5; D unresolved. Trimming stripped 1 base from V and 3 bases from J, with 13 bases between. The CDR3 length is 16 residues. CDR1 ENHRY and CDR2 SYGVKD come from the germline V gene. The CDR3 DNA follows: TGTGCCATCAGTGAGTTCACAGTCTACGCCAATCAGCCCCAGCATTTT. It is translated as CAISEFTVYANQPQHF.

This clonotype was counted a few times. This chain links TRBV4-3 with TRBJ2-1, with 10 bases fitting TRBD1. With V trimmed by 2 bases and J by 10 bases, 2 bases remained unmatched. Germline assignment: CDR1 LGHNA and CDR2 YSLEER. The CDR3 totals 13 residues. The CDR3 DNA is TGCGCCAGCAGCCAAAAGACAGGGGGCGAGCAGTTCTTC. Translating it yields CASSQKTGGEQFF.

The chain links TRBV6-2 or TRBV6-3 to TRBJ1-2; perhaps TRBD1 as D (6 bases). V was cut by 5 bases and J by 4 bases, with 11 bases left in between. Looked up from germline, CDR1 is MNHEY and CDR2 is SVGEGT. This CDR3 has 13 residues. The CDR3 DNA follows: TGTGCCAGCAGTGCCACAGGGATCTATGGCTACACCTTC. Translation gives CASSATGIYGYTF.

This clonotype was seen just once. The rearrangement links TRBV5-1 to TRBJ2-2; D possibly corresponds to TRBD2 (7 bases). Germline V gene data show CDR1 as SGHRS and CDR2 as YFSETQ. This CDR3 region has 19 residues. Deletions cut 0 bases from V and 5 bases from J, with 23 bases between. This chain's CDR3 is CASSLARWLRGRWTGELFF. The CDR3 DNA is TGCGCCAGCAGCTTGGCCCGCTGGTTGCGGGGGCGCTGGACCGGGGAGCTGTTTTTT.

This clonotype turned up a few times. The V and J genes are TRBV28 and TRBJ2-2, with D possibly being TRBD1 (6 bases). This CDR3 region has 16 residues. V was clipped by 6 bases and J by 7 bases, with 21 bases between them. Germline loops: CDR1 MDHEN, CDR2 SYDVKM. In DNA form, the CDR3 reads TGTGCCAGCAGCCTACGACTTCATCGAGGGGGCGGGGAGCTGTTTTTT. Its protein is CASSLRLHRGGGELFF.

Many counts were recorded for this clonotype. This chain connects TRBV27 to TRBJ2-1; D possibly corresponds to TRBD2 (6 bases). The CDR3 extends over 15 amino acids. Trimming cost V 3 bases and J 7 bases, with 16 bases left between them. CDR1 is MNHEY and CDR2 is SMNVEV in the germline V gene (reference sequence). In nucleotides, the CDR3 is TGTGCCAGCAGTTTGGGTGTGGGGGGTCTGAATGAGCAGTTCTTC. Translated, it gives CASSLGVGGLNEQFF.

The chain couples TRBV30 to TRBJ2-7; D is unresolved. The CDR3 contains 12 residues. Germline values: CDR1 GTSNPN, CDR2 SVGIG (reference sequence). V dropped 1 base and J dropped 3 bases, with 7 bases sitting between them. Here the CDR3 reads CAWSGGYYEQYF. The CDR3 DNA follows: TGTGCCTGGAGTGGCGGTTACTACGAGCAGTACTTC.

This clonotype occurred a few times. DNA for the CDR3: TGCGCCAGCAGCTTGACGACAGGGTATGGCTACACCTTC. Translation: CASSLTTGYGYTF. The rearrangement links TRBV5-1 to TRBJ1-2, with TRBD1 matching 7 bases. There are 13 residues in the CDR3. Germline CDR1 is SGHRS and CDR2 is YFSETQ. V shed 1 base, J shed 5 bases, and the junction held 2 bases outside the gene matches.

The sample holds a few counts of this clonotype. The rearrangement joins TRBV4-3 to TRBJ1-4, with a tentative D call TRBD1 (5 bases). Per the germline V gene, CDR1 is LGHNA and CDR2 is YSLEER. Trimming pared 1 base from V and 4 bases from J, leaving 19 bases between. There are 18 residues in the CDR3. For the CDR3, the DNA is TGCGCCAGCAGCCAAGGATACGCGGGCGGGACCCTTAATGAAAAACTGTTTTTT. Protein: CASSQGYAGGTLNEKLFF.

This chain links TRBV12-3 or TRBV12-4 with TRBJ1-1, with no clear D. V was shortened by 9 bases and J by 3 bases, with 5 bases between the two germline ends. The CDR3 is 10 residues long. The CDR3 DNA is TGTGCCAGTCAGTACACTGAAGCTTTCTTT. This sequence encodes CASQYTEAFF.